Given below is one T cell receptor beta chain in context. The antigen remains undetermined. This sample was taken from a study of T cell repertoires in cytomegalovirus infection. Study-level information: CMV epitopes that were recently identified and HLA-C-restricted were used alongside well-studied HLA-B-restricted ones. Indicated by public TCR beta signatures were CMV infection and matching HLA type. Study-level results: Ex vivo, HLA-C-restricted CMV-specific TCR beta clonotypes prevailed over the rest of the response. Cumulative public TCR beta family frequency identified carriers of CMV plus the relevant HLA.

TCRdb ran MiXCR on the reads and lists one entry per CDR3 protein. The profile covers some 920,000 distinct CDR3 sequences, with around a third appearing a single time and over 12% taken by the ten largest. The CDR3 is 14 amino acids. Trimming removed 0 bases at V and 5 bases at J, with 8 bases between. Germline CDR1 MGHRA, CDR2 YSYEKL. Source: cultured CD8+ T cells from PBMCs, taken from culture after CMV antigen stimulation. The chain links TRBV4-1 to TRBJ1-5; D is unclear. The source is a human donor in good health (CMV status not recorded). Some clones in this sample may be carry-over from other donors' samples. The CDR3 sequence: CASSQDTDYQPQHF. The CDR3 nucleotides are TGCGCCAGCAGCCAAGACACAGATTATCAGCCCCAGCATTTT.